This entry lists 15 T cell receptor beta chains sequenced from one sample in a study of T-cell reconstitution after alpha-beta-depleted transplantation in children (dated by TCRdb to 2016 to 2017). What this sample's treatment or condition label stands for: allogeneic hematopoietic cell transplantation with graft depleted of TCRalphabeta T cells and CD19 B cells. Libraries came from PCR. The instrument given in TCRdb is Illumina HiSeq 2500. TCR library preparation used molecular barcoding, with unique molecular identifiers applied to normalize quantification of the TCRbeta repertoire. TCRdb reanalyzed the raw reads on its own, using fastp at Q25 for trimming and MiXCR for clone calling, and kept in-frame beta chains. For every CDR3 protein sequence, its rows merge into one entry that carries the most common genes and DNA. The sample yields 500,000 to 600,000 distinct CDR3 sequences; more than 20% were counted once. 35% to 40% of the sample goes to the ten largest clones.

Sequenced here: PBMCs, sampled before TCRalphabeta/CD19-depleted stem cell transplant. The receptors derive from a boy younger than two with Wiskott-Aldrich syndrome, due to receive a stem cell transplant.

This chain uses TRBV20-1 with TRBJ2-1, with 7 bases matching TRBD2. From germline, CDR1 is DFQATT and CDR2 SNEGSKA (reference sequence). The ends lost 5 bases at V and 7 bases at J; junction bases unmatched: 20. This CDR3 comprises 17 residues. CDR3 DNA: TGCAGTGCTGCGACCCCACGTTTTGGACTAGTAGGGAATGAGCAGTTCTTC. Amino acid sequence: CSAATPRFGLVGNEQFF.

The J gene is TRBJ1-6, the V gene TRBV30, with D maybe TRBD1 (5 bases). Deletions cut 0 bases from V and 5 bases from J, with 14 bases between. CDR3 length: 16 amino acids. Germline V gene lookup returns CDR1 GTSNPN and CDR2 SVGIG (reference sequence). The CDR3 here is CAWSVLRQIHNSPLHF. For the CDR3, the DNA is TGTGCCTGGAGTGTACTGCGACAGATTCATAATTCACCCCTCCACTTT. Full variable domain (rest looked up from reference TRBV30 and TRBJ1-6): SQTIHQWPATLVQPVGSPLSLECTVEGTSNPNLYWYRQAAGRGLQLLFYSVGIGQISSEVPQNLSASRPQDRQFILSSKKLLLSDSGFYLCAWSVLRQIHNSPLHFGNGTRLTVT.

This clonotype appeared a single time. The CDR3 region has the DNA TGTGCCATCAGTGAGGTTTACACCGGGGAGCTGTTTTTT. It encodes CAISEVYTGELFF. The chain employs TRBV10-3 and TRBJ2-2; D not resolved. The germline gives CDR1 ENHRY, CDR2 SYGVKD. The CDR3 loop spans 13 amino acids. The V end was cut by 2 bases, the J end by 3 bases, with 4 bases between.

This clonotype has just a few counts. The genes are TRBV6-6 and TRBJ2-7; D not resolved. The CDR3 is 11 amino acids. Germline CDR1 and CDR2: MNHNY and SVGAGI (reference sequence). The V and J ends lost 4 bases and 5 bases respectively, with 6 bases between them. The CDR3, as DNA: TGTGCCAGCAGTTCTCGGGACGAGCAGTACTTC. Translating it yields CASSSRDEQYF.

This clonotype appeared a few times. This rearrangement joins TRBV7-2 to TRBJ1-2; D uncertain. The CDR3 loop spans 14 amino acids. Trimming removed 3 bases from V and 0 bases from J, with 8 bases in between. The germline gives CDR1 SGHTA, CDR2 FQGNSA. The CDR3 nucleotides read TGTGCCAGCAGCTTCGACGGGACTAACTATGGCTACACCTTC. It translates to CASSFDGTNYGYTF.

The chain recombines TRBV27 with TRBJ2-3; 11 nucleotides agree with TRBD2. Germline CDR1 reads MNHEY; CDR2 reads SMNVEV (reference sequence). CDR3 length equals 17 residues. V gave up 5 bases and J gave up 4 bases; unmatched junction bases: 11. The CDR3 loop is CASSPASLAGDSDTQYF. The CDR3 coding sequence is TGTGCCAGCAGTCCCGCCTCACTAGCGGGAGATTCAGATACGCAGTATTTT.

The chain joins TRBV28 to TRBJ1-4; D might be TRBD1 (5 bases). The CDR3 has 12 amino acids. Trimming took 4 bases from V and 10 from J, leaving 10 bases between them. Germline V gives CDR1 MDHEN, CDR2 SYDVKM. For the CDR3, the DNA is TGTGCCAGCAGTTCAGCAGGGAGAAAACTGTTTTTT. Translating gives CASSSAGRKLFF.

The rearrangement joins TRBV6-1 to TRBJ1-1; D is undetermined. Germline CDR1 reads MNHNS; CDR2 reads SASEGT. The CDR3 contains 14 residues. Trimming pared 2 bases from V and 5 bases from J, leaving 12 bases between. CDR3 sequence reads: CASSEPFFVTEAFF. Here the CDR3 DNA reads TGTGCCAGCAGTGAACCGTTTTTCGTGACTGAAGCTTTCTTT.

The chain couples TRBV5-1 to TRBJ2-7; D ambiguous. Trimming stripped 6 bases from V and 0 bases from J, with 13 bases between. Germline CDR1 is SGHRS and CDR2 is YFSETQ. This CDR3 has 14 residues. This chain's CDR3 is CASMPIDGSYEQYF. The CDR3 nucleotides are TGCGCCAGCATGCCGATAGACGGCTCCTACGAGCAGTACTTC.

This chain links TRBV5-1 with TRBJ2-1; 14 bases map to TRBD2. Trimming cost V 4 bases and J 6 bases; bases outside gene matches: 9. Germline V gene lookup returns CDR1 SGHRS and CDR2 YFSETQ. CDR3 length: 17 amino acids. CDR3 bases: TGCGCCAGCAGCCCGACTAGCGGGAGGGTAAGGGCCAATGAGCAGTTCTTC. This encodes CASSPTSGRVRANEQFF.

In its sample, this clonotype was seen a few times. This rearrangement joins TRBV5-4 to TRBJ2-1; D gene unclear. The CDR3 covers 16 residues. Germline V CDR1 and CDR2: SGHNT, YYREEE (reference sequence). V lost 3 bases to trimming and J lost 0 bases, with 13 bases between them. CDR3 loop: CASSSGGGTSYNEQFF. Here the CDR3 DNA reads TGTGCCAGCAGCTCCGGCGGCGGAACCTCCTACAATGAGCAGTTCTTC.

The chain recombines TRBV20-1 with TRBJ2-7; 9 bases are a match to TRBD2. V trimming: 7 bases; J trimming: 2 bases; junction bases outside the gene matches: 9. This CDR3 comprises 14 residues. Germline CDR1 DFQATT, CDR2 SNEGSKA (reference sequence). This CDR3 is CSGASGTFPYEQYF. For the CDR3, the DNA is TGCAGTGGAGCTAGCGGGACCTTCCCCTACGAGCAGTACTTC.

The rearrangement joins TRBV6-2 or TRBV6-3 to TRBJ2-2, with 8 bases aligning to TRBD1. Germline V gives CDR1 MNHEY, CDR2 SVGEGT. Losses at the gene ends were 10 bases for V and 7 bases for J; bases not matched to a gene: 14. The CDR3 extends over 15 amino acids. The CDR3 loop reads CATLRDRSLGGELFF. CDR3 coding DNA: TGTGCCACACTACGGGACAGGTCACTAGGCGGGGAGCTGTTTTTT.

This clonotype was counted only a few times. This chain connects TRBV9 to TRBJ1-5; TRBD1 is a possible D gene (5 bases). Germline CDR1 and CDR2: SGDLS and YYNGEE. The ends were cut back, 0 bases at V and 7 bases at J, with 11 bases in the middle. The CDR3 covers 14 residues. CDR3 amino acids: CASSVGGTGQPQHF. In DNA, the CDR3 is TGTGCCAGCAGCGTAGGAGGGACCGGCCAGCCCCAGCATTTT. The full variable domain, rest sourced from reference TRBV9 and TRBJ1-5, is DSGVTQTPKHLITATGQRVTLRCSPRSGDLSVYWYQQSLDQGLQFLIQYYNGEERAKGNILERFSAQQFPDLHSELNLSSLELGDSALYFCASSVGGTGQPQHFGDGTRLSIL.

In this sample, this clonotype turned up a few times. The chain has TRBV24-1 and TRBJ2-3; a possible D gene is TRBD1 (5 bases). The germline V gene encodes CDR1 KGHDR and CDR2 SFDVKD. This CDR3 is built from 17 residues. V lost 3 bases and J 1 base, leaving 16 bases between the germline ends. The CDR3 loop is CATSDQQAPRGTDTQYF. DNA of the CDR3: TGTGCCACCAGTGATCAACAGGCCCCCAGGGGCACAGATACGCAGTATTTT.